Presented here are 10 T cell receptor beta chains from one specimen sequenced in a study of identical twins. From the 5' RACE reads, TCRdb called clonotypes with MiXCR, one entry per CDR3 protein. The sample carries over 550,000 distinct CDR3 sequences, 7.1% recorded once. The data also belong to a second study, concerning yellow fever vaccine responses in identical twins.

The material sequenced was PBMCs. These receptors originate from a woman between 18 and 29 years old in good health.

A few counts support this clonotype. The V call is TRBV5-1, the J call TRBJ1-1; 10 bases map to TRBD1. Germline-derived CDR1 and CDR2 are SGHRS and YFSETQ. V lost 1 base, J lost 0 bases, and 6 bases stayed unmatched. The CDR3 covers 17 residues. The CDR3 nucleotides are TGCGCCAGCAGCTTGTATGACAGGGGGCTCCTGAACACTGAAGCTTTCTTT. It yields the protein CASSLYDRGLLNTEAFF.

This clonotype occurred many times. The gene calls are TRBV12-3 or TRBV12-4 and TRBJ1-2; the match to TRBD1 covers 7 bases. The CDR3 runs to 13 residues. The ends lost 5 bases at V and 8 bases at J; junction bases unmatched: 8. The CDR3 region is CASSHDRAGGYTF. CDR3 nucleotides: TGTGCCAGCAGTCATGACAGGGCTGGCGGCTACACCTTC.

Only a few counts were recorded for this clonotype. The gene calls are TRBV5-1 and TRBJ2-7; 7 bases fit TRBD1. The CDR3 consists of 14 residues. In germline, CDR1 is SGHRS, CDR2 YFSETQ. Trimming cost V 4 bases and J 4 bases; bases outside gene matches: 8. CDR3 loop: CASSKDGTAYEQYV. The CDR3 coding sequence is TGCGCCAGCAGCAAAGACGGGACAGCATACGAGCAGTACGTC.

The chain has TRBV5-1 and TRBJ1-6; TRBD1 matches at 8 bases. The V gene's germline CDR1 is SGHRS and CDR2 YFSETQ. This CDR3 is built from 15 residues. V was pared by 2 bases and J by 5 bases, with 3 bases of the junction left unmatched. The DNA of the CDR3 is TGCGCCAGCAGCTTACAGGGGGGTGATAATTCACCCCTCCACTTT. Its translation is CASSLQGGDNSPLHF.

As regards this clonotype: A read error is possible here, since a much larger clone lies one base away. The genes are TRBV10-3 and TRBJ2-1, with 8 bases fitting TRBD2. The CDR3 is 18 amino acids. Germline CDR1 ENHRY, CDR2 SYGVKD. The CDR3, as DNA: TGTGCCATCAGTCCGGGACTAGTCGAAAAGAGCTCCTACAATGAGCAGTCCTTC. As protein: CAISPGLVEKSSYNEQSF.

The sample holds a few counts of this clonotype. J is TRBJ2-2 and V is TRBV24-1; D remains ambiguous. CDR3 length: 13 residues. Trimming stripped 5 bases from V and 3 bases from J, with 6 bases between. Germline-derived CDR1 and CDR2 are KGHDR and SFDVKD. CDR3 DNA sequence: TGTGCCACCAGTGGCCCTTACACCGGGGAGCTGTTTTTT. This translates into CATSGPYTGELFF.

The chain uses TRBV12-3 or TRBV12-4 and TRBJ2-4; TRBD2 matches at 16 bases. This CDR3 has 19 residues. Trimming cost V 5 bases and J 3 bases; bases outside gene matches: 10. The CDR3 bases are TGTGCCAGCAGTAAGGGACTAGCGGGAGGGCCGTTGCTCAAAAACATTCAGTACTTC. Its protein is CASSKGLAGGPLLKNIQYF.

This clonotype showed up just a few times. This sequence joins TRBV4-1 and TRBJ1-4, with no clear D. Germline CDR1 reads MGHRA; CDR2 reads YSYEKL. This CDR3 is 13 amino acids long. Trimming took off 1 base at V and 7 bases at J, with 7 bases between the two ends. CDR3 residues: CASSQALGEKLFF. As DNA, the CDR3 is TGCGCCAGCAGCCAAGCCCTAGGTGAAAAACTGTTTTTT.

The chain links TRBV2 to TRBJ2-3, with 10 bases fitting TRBD2. Trimming at V came to 7 bases and at J to 4 bases, leaving 11 bases not matched to a gene. The germline CDR1 and CDR2 sequences are SNHLY and FYNNEI. CDR3 length: 16 residues. As DNA, the CDR3 is TGTGCCAGCACCGTAGGACTAGCGGTACTAGCAGATACGCAGTATTTT. Protein product: CASTVGLAVLADTQYF.

This clonotype was observed at least ten times. The chain links TRBV15 to TRBJ1-1, with D unclear. CDR1 and CDR2 from the germline V gene are LNHNV and YYDKDF (reference sequence). V was pared by 1 base and J by 1 base, with 4 bases between. The CDR3 runs 13 residues. Here the CDR3 DNA reads TGTGCCACCAGCAGAGGTACGAACACTGAAGCTTTCTTT. It codes for CATSRGTNTEAFF.